What follows is one T cell receptor beta chain and its context. This record belongs to a study of blood T cell repertoires in COVID-19. Study at large: Sites in the United States, Italy and Spain provided acute and convalescent COVID-19 samples. Nucleic acid was either cDNA or gDNA, and it came from T cells, B-cell-depleted T cells, or PBMCs.

Original processing notes: Amplifying reference gene primers gave estimates of nucleated cell counts. Libraries were prepared by immunoSEQ multiplex PCR; TCRdb keeps only in-frame clonotypes and omits some of them. V and J calls and clone size come straight from that table; D and trimming were deduced from the DNA. The data contain tens of thousands of clones, 70% to 90% of them seen just once; the ten biggest clones take up around a fifth. The germline CDR1 and CDR2 sequences are SGHRS and YFSETQ. The CDR3 runs 14 residues. J gave up 7 bases and V 9 bases, and 10 bases lay outside the gene matches. The rearrangement joins TRBV5-1 to TRBJ2-1, with TRBD1 matching 10 bases. Sequenced input: peripheral blood. This receptor was identified in a middle-aged man in a cohort sampled during active COVID-19. CDR3 region: CATRPGTGENEQFF. The CDR3 DNA sequence: TGCGCCACCCGCCCCGGGACAGGGGAAAATGAGCAGTTCTTC.